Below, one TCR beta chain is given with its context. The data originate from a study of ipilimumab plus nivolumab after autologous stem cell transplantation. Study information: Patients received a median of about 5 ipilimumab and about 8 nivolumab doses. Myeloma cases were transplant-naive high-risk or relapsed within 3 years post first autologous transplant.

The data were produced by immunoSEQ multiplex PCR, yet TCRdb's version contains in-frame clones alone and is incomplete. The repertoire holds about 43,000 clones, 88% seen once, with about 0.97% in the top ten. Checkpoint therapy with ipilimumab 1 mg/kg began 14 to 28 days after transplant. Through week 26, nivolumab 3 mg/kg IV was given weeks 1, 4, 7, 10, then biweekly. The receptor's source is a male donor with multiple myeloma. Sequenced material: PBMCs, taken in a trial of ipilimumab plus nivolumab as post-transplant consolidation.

CDR3 residues: CAWTAGDRGGNQPQHF. DNA of the CDR3: TGTGCCTGGACCGCAGGGGACAGGGGCGGCAATCAGCCCCAGCATTTT. This rearrangement joins TRBV30 to TRBJ1-5; 10 positions agree with TRBD1. Trimming took 4 bases from V and 2 from J; bases not matched to a gene: 8. The CDR3 runs 16 residues. Germline lookup yields CDR1 GTSNPN and CDR2 SVGIG (reference sequence).